A selection of T cell receptor beta chains follows, all from one sample in a study of T-cell memory formation after mild COVID-19. TCRdb independently ran MiXCR on the 5' RACE reads; one entry per CDR3 protein. The sample has 550,000 to 700,000 distinct CDR3 sequences, about a sixth seen once. The sample consisted of PBMCs or a T cell subset sorted from them (not recorded which). These receptors were collected from an adult woman who had mild COVID-19 (a few samples of this study predate the infection). Cell type and time point are not known. The CDR3 runs from the conserved cysteine through the conserved F or W. The D gene is left open where the match is weak. The size field is filled for only some rows; it gives once, few, many or a size class.

V gene	clone size	J gene	D gene	CDR3 protein	CDR3 DNA
TRBV7-2	few	TRBJ2-1	.	CASSSGVGNEQFF	TGTGCCAGCAGCTCAGGGGTCGGCAATGAGCAGTTCTTC
TRBV7-9	few	TRBJ2-3	.	CASSPPEGDVTDTQYF	TGTGCCAGCAGCCCCCCGGAAGGGGATGTGACAGATACGCAGTATTTT
TRBV11-1	.	TRBJ1-1	.	CASSLYDEAFF	TGTGCCAGCAGCTTATATGATGAAGCTTTCTTT
TRBV6-1	few	TRBJ2-7	.	CASSSGAKRWHEQYF	TGTGCCAGCAGTTCTGGGGCAAAACGCTGGCACGAGCAGTACTTC
TRBV7-9	.	TRBJ2-1	.	CASSLEASNEQFF	TGTGCCAGCAGCTTAGAGGCAAGCAATGAGCAGTTCTTC
TRBV12-3/TRBV12-4	.	TRBJ2-7	.	CASSFSLTAEQYF	TGTGCCAGCAGTTTTTCGCTAACCGCCGAGCAGTACTTC
TRBV29-1	few	TRBJ2-1	TRBD2	CSVGTSGGSNEQFF	TGCAGCGTTGGGACTAGCGGGGGATCCAATGAGCAGTTCTTC
TRBV27	many	TRBJ2-3	TRBD1	CASSLSMGQGQGLQYF	TGTGCCAGCAGTTTATCGATGGGTCAGGGACAGGGGCTACAGTATTTT
TRBV12-3/TRBV12-4	few	TRBJ1-4	TRBD1	CASSPTGEGEKLFF	TGTGCCAGCAGCCCCACAGGGGAGGGTGAAAAACTGTTTTTT
TRBV12-3/TRBV12-4	few	TRBJ1-4	.	CASSLTSPLRFF	TGTGCCAGCAGTTTAACGTCACCCCTTCGATTTTTT